This entry lists 12 T cell receptor beta chains sequenced from one sample in a study of vaccination effects on CD4 cells after COVID-19. In the ViraFEST assay, antigen-specific CD4+ clonotypes were identified by expansion after peptide-pool stimulation. Scientists isolated CD4+ T cells after a roughly nine-day culture period ended. This individual contracted SARS-CoV-2 between March and December 2020, as verified by PCR. Their antigens are not known. The repertoire was sequenced with immunoSEQ multiplex PCR; TCRdb's copy has only in-frame clones and lacks some. The sample records some 38,000 clones, about two thirds being singletons. The sample here was CD4+ T cells from PBMCs cultured with HCoV-NL63 spike peptides, taken before COVID-19 vaccination. The receptors were sampled from a human donor who had a prior SARS-CoV-2 infection.

The rearrangement joins TRBV3-1 (or the pseudogene TRBV3-2) to TRBJ1-3, with D possibly being TRBD1 (5 bases). Looked up from germline, CDR1 is LGHDT and CDR2 is YNNKEL (reference sequence). CDR3 length: 14 residues. Trimming took off 1 base at V and 4 bases at J, with 8 bases between the two ends. This chain's CDR3 is CASSQATAGNTIYF. Written as DNA, the CDR3 is TGTGCCAGCAGCCAAGCGACAGCCGGAAACACCATATATTTT.

The rearrangement uses TRBV5-1 and TRBJ2-3, with unresolved D. V was pared by 4 bases and J by 4 bases, with 22 bases between. From germline, CDR1 is SGHRS and CDR2 YFSETQ. CDR3 length equals 17 residues. CDR3 in amino acids: CASSRHSSPLNSDTQYF. The DNA of the CDR3 is TGCGCCAGCAGCCGACATTCCTCTCCCCTGAATTCAGATACGCAGTATTTT.

This clone was recorded only once. This chain links TRBV2 with TRBJ2-7; D may match TRBD1 or TRBD2 (6 bases each). Trimming removed 6 bases from V and 2 bases from J, with 17 bases in between. The length of the CDR3 is 15 residues. Germline V lookup: CDR1 SNHLY, CDR2 FYNNEI. In DNA, the CDR3 is TGTGCCAGCAGCCCTAGGGGGGCCACGACCTACGAGCAGTACTTC. Its protein product is CASSPRGATTYEQYF.

This rearrangement joins TRBV10-2 to TRBJ1-3; D is unresolved. With 0 bases removed from V and 7 bases from J, the gap between germline ends came to 7 bases. The CDR3 runs 13 residues. Germline V gene sequence: CDR1 WSHSY, CDR2 SAAADI. The CDR3 here is CASSESRGNTIYF. The CDR3 coding sequence is TGCGCCAGCAGTGAGTCTAGAGGCAACACCATATATTTT.

The J gene is TRBJ2-3, the V gene TRBV5-1; D may be TRBD1 (5 bases). The V end lost 2 bases, the J end lost 5 bases, and 15 bases lay between the germline ends. The CDR3 contains 15 residues. CDR1 and CDR2 (germline): SGHRS, YFSETQ. The CDR3 reads CASSLGAGLGDTQYF. In nucleotides, the CDR3 is TGCGCCAGCAGCTTAGGAGCAGGGCTTGGAGATACGCAGTATTTT.

The chain has TRBV7-9 and TRBJ2-5; 7 bases line up with TRBD2. After removal of 5 bases from V and 0 bases from J, the junction contained 15 bases not matched to a gene. This CDR3 is 18 amino acids long. Looked up from germline, CDR1 is SEHNR and CDR2 is FQNEAQ (reference sequence). The CDR3 is CASSALGLGEGYQETQYF. As DNA, the CDR3 is TGTGCCAGCAGCGCCCTCGGGTTGGGGGAGGGATACCAAGAGACCCAGTACTTC.

Notes on this clone: A junction boundary mismatches the germline segment, possibly from a read error. The chain has TRBV29-1 and TRBJ1-4; 9 nucleotides line up with TRBD1. From germline, CDR1 is SQVTM and CDR2 ANQGSEA. This CDR3 has 12 amino acids. The CDR3 spells CSVKDRGEKLFF. The CDR3 region has the DNA TGCAGCGTTAAAGACAGGGGGGAAAAACTGTTTTTT.

J is TRBJ1-1 and V is TRBV16, with 7 bases matching TRBD1. V trimming: 7 bases; J trimming: 3 bases; junction bases outside the gene matches: 8. Germline values: CDR1 KGHSY, CDR2 FQNENV. The CDR3 runs to 14 residues. CDR3 nucleotides: TGTGCCAGCACCAACCGGGACAGCTACACTGAAGCTTTCTTT. Protein product: CASTNRDSYTEAFF.

DNA for the CDR3: TGTGCCAGCAGTTCGGGTCTGGGACAGGGTGCAGCTTTCTTT. Protein: CASSSGLGQGAAFF. The chain links TRBV7-3 to TRBJ1-1; TRBD1 agrees at 9 bases. The CDR3 covers 14 residues. The J segment lost 10 bases and the V segment lost 6 bases, leaving 12 bases of the junction unmatched. The germline V gene encodes CDR1 SGHTA and CDR2 FQGTGA.

The sample holds a few counts of this clone. The chain combines TRBV5-1 with TRBJ2-3, with TRBD2 identical over 11 bases. Per the germline V gene, CDR1 is SGHRS and CDR2 is YFSETQ. This CDR3 region has 17 residues. After removal of 1 base from V and 2 bases from J, the junction contained 6 bases not matched to a gene. CDR3 in amino acids: CASSLFSGGAVTDTQYF. CDR3 bases: TGCGCCAGCAGCTTGTTTAGCGGGGGGGCTGTCACAGATACGCAGTATTTT.

V and J are TRBV19 and TRBJ1-4, with unresolved D. The CDR3 length is 14 residues. The V and J ends lost 3 bases and 0 bases respectively, with 5 bases between them. Germline CDR1 is LNHDA and CDR2 is SQIVND (reference sequence). The CDR3 protein is CASSITATNEKLFF. CDR3 in DNA: TGTGCCAGTAGTATTACAGCAACTAATGAAAAACTGTTTTTT.

This clone was detected only once. The gene calls are TRBV11-2 and TRBJ2-2; D is unresolved. CDR1 and CDR2 (germline): SGHAT, FQNNGV. Between the trimmed V and J ends, which lost 2 bases and 1 base, there was a span of 5 bases. The CDR3 is 14 residues long. CDR3 protein: CASSLWRNTGELFF. The CDR3, as DNA: TGTGCCAGCAGCTTATGGCGGAACACCGGGGAGCTGTTTTTT.